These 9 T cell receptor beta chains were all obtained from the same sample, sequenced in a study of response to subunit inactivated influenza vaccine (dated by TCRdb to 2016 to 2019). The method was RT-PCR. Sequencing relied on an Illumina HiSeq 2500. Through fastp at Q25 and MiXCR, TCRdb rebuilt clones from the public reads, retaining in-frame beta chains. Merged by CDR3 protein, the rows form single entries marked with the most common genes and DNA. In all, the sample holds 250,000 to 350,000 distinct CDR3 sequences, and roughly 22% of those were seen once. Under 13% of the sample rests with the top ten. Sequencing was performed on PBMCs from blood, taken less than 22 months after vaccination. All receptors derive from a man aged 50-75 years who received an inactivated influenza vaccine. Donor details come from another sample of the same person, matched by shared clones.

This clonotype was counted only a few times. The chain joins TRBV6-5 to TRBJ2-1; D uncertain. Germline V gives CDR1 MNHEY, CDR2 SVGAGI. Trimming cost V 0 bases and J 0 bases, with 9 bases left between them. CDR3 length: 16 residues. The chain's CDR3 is CASSYSFSGSYNEQFF. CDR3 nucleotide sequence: TGTGCCAGCAGTTACTCGTTCTCAGGCTCCTACAATGAGCAGTTCTTC.

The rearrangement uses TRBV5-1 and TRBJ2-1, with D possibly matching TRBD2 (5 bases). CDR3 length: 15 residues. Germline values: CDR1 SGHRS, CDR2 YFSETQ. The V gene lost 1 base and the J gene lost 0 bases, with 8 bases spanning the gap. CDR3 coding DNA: TGCGCCAGCAGCTTGTCAGCGGTCTCCTACAATGAGCAGTTCTTC. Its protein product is CASSLSAVSYNEQFF.

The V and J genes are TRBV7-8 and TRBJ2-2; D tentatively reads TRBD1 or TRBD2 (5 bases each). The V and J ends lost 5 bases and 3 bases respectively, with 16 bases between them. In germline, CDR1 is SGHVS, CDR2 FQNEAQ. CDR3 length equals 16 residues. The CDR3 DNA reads TGTGCCAGCAGCAGGCCTCAGGGACCGTACACCGGGGAGCTGTTTTTT. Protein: CASSRPQGPYTGELFF.

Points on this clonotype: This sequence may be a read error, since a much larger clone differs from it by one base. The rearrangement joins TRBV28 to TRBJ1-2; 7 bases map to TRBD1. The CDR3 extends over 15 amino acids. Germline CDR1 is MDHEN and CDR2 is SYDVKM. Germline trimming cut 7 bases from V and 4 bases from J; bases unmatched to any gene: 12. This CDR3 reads CASNLGTAASYGYTF. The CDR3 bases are TGTGCCAGCAACCTAGGGACAGCGGCCTCCTATGGCTACACCTTC.

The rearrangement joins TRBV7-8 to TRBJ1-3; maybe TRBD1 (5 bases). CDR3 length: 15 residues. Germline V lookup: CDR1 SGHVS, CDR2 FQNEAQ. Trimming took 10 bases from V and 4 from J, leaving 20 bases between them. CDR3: CATTTEQGYGNTIYF. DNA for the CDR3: TGTGCCACTACAACCGAGCAGGGCTACGGAAACACCATATATTTT.

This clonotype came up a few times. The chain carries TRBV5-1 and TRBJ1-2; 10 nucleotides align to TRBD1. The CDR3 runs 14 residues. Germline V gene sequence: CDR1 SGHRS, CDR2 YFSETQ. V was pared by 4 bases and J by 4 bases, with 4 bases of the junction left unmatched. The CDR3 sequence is CASSVGQGFYGYTF. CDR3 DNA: TGCGCCAGCAGCGTGGGACAGGGGTTCTATGGCTACACCTTC.

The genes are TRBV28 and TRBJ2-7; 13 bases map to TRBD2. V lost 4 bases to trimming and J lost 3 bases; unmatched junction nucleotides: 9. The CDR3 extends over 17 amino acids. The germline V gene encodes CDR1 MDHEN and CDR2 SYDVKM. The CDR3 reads CASSSRLAGGLGYEQYF. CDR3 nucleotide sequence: TGTGCCAGCAGTTCCAGACTAGCGGGAGGTCTGGGCTACGAGCAGTACTTC.

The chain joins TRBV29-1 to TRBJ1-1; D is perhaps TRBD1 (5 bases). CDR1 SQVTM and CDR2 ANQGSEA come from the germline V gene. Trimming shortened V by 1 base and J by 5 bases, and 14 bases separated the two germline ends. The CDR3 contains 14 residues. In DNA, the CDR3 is TGCAGCGTTGAAGCTCGGGGGAGGGTTACTGAAGCTTTCTTT. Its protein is CSVEARGRVTEAFF.

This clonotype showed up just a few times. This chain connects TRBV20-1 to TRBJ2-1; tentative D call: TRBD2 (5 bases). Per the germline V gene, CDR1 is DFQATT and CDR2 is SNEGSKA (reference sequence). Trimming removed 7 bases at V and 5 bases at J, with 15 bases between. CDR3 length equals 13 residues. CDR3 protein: CSVFRGIDNEQFF. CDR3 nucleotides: TGCAGTGTTTTTCGGGGAATTGACAATGAGCAGTTCTTC.